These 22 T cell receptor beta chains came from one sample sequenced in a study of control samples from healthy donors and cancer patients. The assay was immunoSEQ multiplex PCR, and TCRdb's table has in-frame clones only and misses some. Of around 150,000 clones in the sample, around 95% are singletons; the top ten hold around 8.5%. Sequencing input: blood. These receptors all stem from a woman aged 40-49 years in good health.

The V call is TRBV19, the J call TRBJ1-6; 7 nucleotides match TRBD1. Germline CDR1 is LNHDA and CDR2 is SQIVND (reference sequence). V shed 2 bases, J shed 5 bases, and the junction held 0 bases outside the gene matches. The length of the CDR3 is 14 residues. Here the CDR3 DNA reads TGTGCCAGTAGTATACAGGGGGATAATTCACCCCTCCACTTT. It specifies CASSIQGDNSPLHF.

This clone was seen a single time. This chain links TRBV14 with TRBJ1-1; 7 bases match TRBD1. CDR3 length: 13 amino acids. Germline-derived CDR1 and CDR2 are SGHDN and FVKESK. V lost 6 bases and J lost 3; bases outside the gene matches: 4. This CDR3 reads CASRGRGYTEAFF. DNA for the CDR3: TGTGCCAGCAGAGGCAGGGGGTACACTGAAGCTTTCTTT.

The CDR3 nucleotides read TGCGCCAGCAGCCAAGTTGTGGATCGTCTCGGAAACACCATATATTTT. It is translated as CASSQVVDRLGNTIYF. The gene calls are TRBV4-1 and TRBJ1-3, with unresolved D. Trimming stripped 1 base from V and 4 bases from J, with 14 bases between. CDR3 length: 16 amino acids. The germline V gene encodes CDR1 MGHRA and CDR2 YSYEKL.

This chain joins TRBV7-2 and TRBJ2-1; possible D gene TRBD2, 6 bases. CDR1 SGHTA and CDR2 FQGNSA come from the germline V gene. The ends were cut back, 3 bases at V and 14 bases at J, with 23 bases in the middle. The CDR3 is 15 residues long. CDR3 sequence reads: CASSFSGRDGWFEFF. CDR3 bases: TGTGCCAGCAGCTTTTCAGGGCGGGACGGCTGGTTCGAGTTCTTC.

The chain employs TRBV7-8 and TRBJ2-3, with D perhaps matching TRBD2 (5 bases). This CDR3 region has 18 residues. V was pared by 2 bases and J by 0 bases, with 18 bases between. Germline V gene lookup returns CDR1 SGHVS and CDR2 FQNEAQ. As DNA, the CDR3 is TGTGCCAGCAGCTTAAGCTTGGCGGCGGGTGCAAGCACAGATACGCAGTATTTT. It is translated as CASSLSLAAGASTDTQYF.

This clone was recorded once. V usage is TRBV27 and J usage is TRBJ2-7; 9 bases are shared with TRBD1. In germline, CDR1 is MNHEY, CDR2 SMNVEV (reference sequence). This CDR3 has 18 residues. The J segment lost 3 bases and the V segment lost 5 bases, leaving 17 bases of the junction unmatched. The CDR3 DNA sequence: TGTGCCAGCAGTCCTCGGATAATCCCCCGGGACAGGGACTACGAGCAGTACTTC. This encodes CASSPRIIPRDRDYEQYF.

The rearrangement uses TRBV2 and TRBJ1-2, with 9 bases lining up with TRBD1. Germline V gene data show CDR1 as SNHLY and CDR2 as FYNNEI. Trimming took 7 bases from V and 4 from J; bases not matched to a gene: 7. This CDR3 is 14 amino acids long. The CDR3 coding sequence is TGTGCCAGCACCATGACAGGGGGTATCTATGGCTACACCTTC. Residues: CASTMTGGIYGYTF.

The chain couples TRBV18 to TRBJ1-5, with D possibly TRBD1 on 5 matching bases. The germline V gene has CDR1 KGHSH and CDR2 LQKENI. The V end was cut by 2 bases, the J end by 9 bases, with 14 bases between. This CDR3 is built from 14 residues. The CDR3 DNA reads TGTGCCAGCTCACCAAGGGACGAAGGTTCGCCCCAGCATTTT. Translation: CASSPRDEGSPQHF.

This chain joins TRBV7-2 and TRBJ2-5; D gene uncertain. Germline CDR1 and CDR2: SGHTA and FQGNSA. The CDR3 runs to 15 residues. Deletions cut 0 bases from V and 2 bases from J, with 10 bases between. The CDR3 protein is CASSLAPGRQETQYF. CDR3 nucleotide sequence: TGTGCCAGCAGCTTAGCGCCGGGCAGGCAAGAGACCCAGTACTTC.

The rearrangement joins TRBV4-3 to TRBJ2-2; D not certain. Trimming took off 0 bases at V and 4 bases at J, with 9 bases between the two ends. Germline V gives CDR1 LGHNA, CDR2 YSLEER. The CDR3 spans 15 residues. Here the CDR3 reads CASSQDQRGTGELFF. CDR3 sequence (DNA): TGCGCCAGCAGCCAAGACCAGCGTGGCACCGGGGAGCTGTTTTTT.

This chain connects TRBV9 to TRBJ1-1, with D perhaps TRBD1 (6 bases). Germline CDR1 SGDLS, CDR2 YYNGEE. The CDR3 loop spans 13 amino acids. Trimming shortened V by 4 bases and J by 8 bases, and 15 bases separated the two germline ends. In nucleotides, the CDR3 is TGTGCCAGCAGCCACAATTCCGACAGGGAAGCTTTCTTT. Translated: CASSHNSDREAFF.

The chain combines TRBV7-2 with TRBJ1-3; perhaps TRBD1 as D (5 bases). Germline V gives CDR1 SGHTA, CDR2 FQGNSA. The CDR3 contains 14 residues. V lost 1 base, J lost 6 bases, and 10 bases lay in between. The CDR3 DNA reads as TGTGCCAGCAGCTTAGGGGGGAGCTTAAACACCATATATTTT. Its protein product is CASSLGGSLNTIYF.

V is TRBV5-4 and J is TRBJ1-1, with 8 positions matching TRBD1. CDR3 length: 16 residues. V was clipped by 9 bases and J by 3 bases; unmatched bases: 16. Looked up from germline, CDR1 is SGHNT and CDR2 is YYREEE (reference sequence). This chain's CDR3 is CATRVAGRGRDTEAFF. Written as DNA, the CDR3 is TGTGCCACCCGGGTAGCGGGCAGGGGGCGGGACACTGAAGCTTTCTTT.

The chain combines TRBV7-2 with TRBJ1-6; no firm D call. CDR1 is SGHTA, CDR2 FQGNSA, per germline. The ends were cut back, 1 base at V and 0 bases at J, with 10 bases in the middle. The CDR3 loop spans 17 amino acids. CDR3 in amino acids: CASSLVGIRSYNSPLHF. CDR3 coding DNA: TGTGCCAGCAGCTTAGTCGGCATACGCTCCTATAATTCACCCCTCCACTTT.

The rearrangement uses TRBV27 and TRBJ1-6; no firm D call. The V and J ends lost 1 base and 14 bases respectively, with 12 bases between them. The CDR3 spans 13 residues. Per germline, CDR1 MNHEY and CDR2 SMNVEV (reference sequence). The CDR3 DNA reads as TGTGCCAGCAGTTTATTTCTTTCCTCAGCCCTCCACTTT. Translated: CASSLFLSSALHF.

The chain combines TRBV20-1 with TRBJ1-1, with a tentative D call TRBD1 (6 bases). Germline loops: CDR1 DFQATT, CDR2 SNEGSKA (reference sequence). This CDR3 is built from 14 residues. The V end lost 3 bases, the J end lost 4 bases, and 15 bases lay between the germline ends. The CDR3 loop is CSASRGRTGTEAFF. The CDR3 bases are TGCAGTGCTAGTCGGGGGCGGACGGGCACTGAAGCTTTCTTT.

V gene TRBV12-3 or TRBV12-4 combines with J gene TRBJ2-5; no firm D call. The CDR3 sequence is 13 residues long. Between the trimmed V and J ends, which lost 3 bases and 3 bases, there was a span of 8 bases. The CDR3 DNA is TGTGCCAGCAGTTTTGCCTCCAAAGAGACCCAGTACTTC. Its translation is CASSFASKETQYF.

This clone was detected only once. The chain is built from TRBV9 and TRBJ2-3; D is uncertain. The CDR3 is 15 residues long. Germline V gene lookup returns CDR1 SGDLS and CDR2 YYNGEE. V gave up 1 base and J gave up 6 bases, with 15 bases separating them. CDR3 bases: TGTGCCAGCAGCGTAAAAGAGGCCGAAAGGGATACGCAGTATTTT. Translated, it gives CASSVKEAERDTQYF.

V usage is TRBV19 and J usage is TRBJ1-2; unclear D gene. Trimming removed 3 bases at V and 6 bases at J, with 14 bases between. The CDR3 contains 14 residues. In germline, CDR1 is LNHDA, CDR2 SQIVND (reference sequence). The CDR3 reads CASSMLGSSHGYTF. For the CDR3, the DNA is TGTGCCAGTAGTATGTTGGGCAGTAGCCATGGCTACACCTTC.

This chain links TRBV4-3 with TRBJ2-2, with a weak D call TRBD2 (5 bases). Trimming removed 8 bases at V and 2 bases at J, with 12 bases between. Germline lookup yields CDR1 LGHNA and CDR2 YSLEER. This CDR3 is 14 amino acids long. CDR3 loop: CASREELNTGELFF. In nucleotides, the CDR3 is TGCGCCAGCCGGGAAGAGCTAAACACCGGGGAGCTGTTTTTT.

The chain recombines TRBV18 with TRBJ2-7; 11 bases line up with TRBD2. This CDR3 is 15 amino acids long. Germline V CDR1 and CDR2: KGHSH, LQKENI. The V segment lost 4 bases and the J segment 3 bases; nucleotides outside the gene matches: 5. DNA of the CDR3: TGTGCCAGCTCACGTAGCGGGAGGGAGGGCTACGAGCAGTACTTC. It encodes CASSRSGREGYEQYF. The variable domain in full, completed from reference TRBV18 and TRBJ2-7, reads NAGVMQNPRHLVRRRGQEARLRCSPMKGHSHVYWYRQLPEEGLKFMVYLQKENIIDESGMPKERFSAEFPKEGPSILRIQQVVRGDSAAYFCASSRSGREGYEQYFGPGTRLTVT.

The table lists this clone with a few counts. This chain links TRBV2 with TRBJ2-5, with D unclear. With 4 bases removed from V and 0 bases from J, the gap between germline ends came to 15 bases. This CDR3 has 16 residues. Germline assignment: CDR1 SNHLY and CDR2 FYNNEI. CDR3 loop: CASSGKDHLYQETQYF. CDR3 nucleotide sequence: TGTGCCAGCAGTGGCAAGGATCATTTGTACCAAGAGACCCAGTACTTC.